A few counts support the clone carrying this TCR beta chain. Antigen: not known. Over 95% purity was reached by all sorted populations. The entry originates in a study of beta chain features in type 1 diabetes. Across the whole study: There was similarity between patients and healthy donors in age, gender and cell yields. Study-wide findings and caveats: Whatever favoring of shorter templates PCR might show would apply equally to patients and controls. Patients showed naive, central memory and Treg TCRB repertoires that appeared more similar than those of healthy donors.

This CDR3 comprises 13 residues. Trimming removed 5 bases at V and 8 bases at J, with 15 bases between. Per the germline V gene, CDR1 is SEHNR and CDR2 is FQNEAQ (reference sequence). Expressed TCRB transcripts were sequenced because the entire RNA isolate underwent reverse transcription. Method: immunoSEQ multiplex PCR; TCRdb's copy keeps in-frame clones and lacks some. The table shows around 300,000 clones, with 9.5% to 11% occurring only once. The chain uses TRBV7-9 and TRBJ1-2; D is possibly TRBD1 (6 bases). This sequence was found in a young woman in good health. Sequencing input: naive CD4+ T cells from blood. In DNA, the CDR3 is TGTGCCAGCAGCGTGACAGGACAGAGCGGCTACACCTTC. Its protein product is CASSVTGQSGYTF.